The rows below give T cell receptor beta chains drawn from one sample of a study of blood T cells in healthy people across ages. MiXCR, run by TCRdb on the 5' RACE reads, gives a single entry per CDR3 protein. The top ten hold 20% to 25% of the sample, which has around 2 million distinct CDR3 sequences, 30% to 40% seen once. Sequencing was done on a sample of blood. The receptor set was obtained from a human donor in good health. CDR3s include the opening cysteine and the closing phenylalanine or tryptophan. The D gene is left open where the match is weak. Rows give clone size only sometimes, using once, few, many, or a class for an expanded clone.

TGTGCCAGCAGCCAGGCCGCCAGGGCGATAAGTGGGAAACTGTTTTTT,CASSQAARAISGKLFF,few,NA,TRBV7-2,TRBJ1-4
TGCAGTGCTAGAGATCCCACCCAAGAGCGGGGTAGGTCCTACGAGCAGTACTTC,CSARDPTQERGRSYEQYF,NA,TRBD2,TRBV20-1,TRBJ2-7
TGTGCCAGCAGTTACTCTAGGACTAGCGGGAGCTACAATGAGCAGTTCTTC,CASSYSRTSGSYNEQFF,NA,TRBD2,TRBV6-5,TRBJ2-1
TGTGCCAGCAGATCCCGGACAGCCGGAGACAAATACGAGCAGTACTTC,CASRSRTAGDKYEQYF,NA,NA,TRBV12-3/TRBV12-4,TRBJ2-7
TGTGCCAGCAGTTACAAACAGGGAGGTCAGCCCCAGCATTTT,CASSYKQGGQPQHF,once,NA,TRBV6-5,TRBJ1-5
TGTGCCAGCAGCCCCTTTTTCGGTACCGGAAACACCATATATTTT,CASSPFFGTGNTIYF,NA,NA,TRBV7-2,TRBJ1-3
TGTGCCAGCAGCTCCGCGAGGGGGACGCAGTATTTT,CASSSARGTQYF,NA,NA,TRBV7-2,TRBJ2-3
TGTGCCATCAGTGGGCCTATGGGACAGGGCACTAGCACAGATACGCAGTATTTT,CAISGPMGQGTSTDTQYF,NA,TRBD1,TRBV10-3,TRBJ2-3
TGTGCCAGCAGCATACCCGGCGGTTTCCAAGAGACCCAGTACTTC,CASSIPGGFQETQYF,NA,NA,TRBV5-5,TRBJ2-5
TGCAGTGCTAGAGGCCCGCTTAATGAGCAGTTCTTC,CSARGPLNEQFF,few,NA,TRBV20-1,TRBJ2-1
TGCAGCGTTGATCCGACAGGGGTTAGCGGCTACACCTTC,CSVDPTGVSGYTF,NA,TRBD1,TRBV29-1,TRBJ1-2
TGCAGTGCTAGAGATCCGGGGGCAGAGACCCAGTACTTC,CSARDPGAETQYF,NA,NA,TRBV20-1,TRBJ2-5
TGTACCAGCAGCCGTCGGATAGGCGGGATTTACAATGAGCAGTTCTTC,CTSSRRIGGIYNEQFF,NA,NA,TRBV11-3,TRBJ2-1
TGTGCCAGCAGCCAAGATCGCGGATTAAATCAGCCCCAGCATTTT,CASSQDRGLNQPQHF,few,NA,TRBV4-2,TRBJ1-5
TGCGCCAGCAGCTTGGATAGGGACGGCTACGAGCAGTACTTC,CASSLDRDGYEQYF,few,NA,TRBV5-1,TRBJ2-7
TGTGCCAGCAGCCCGCGGACAGGCCTGGGAGAGCAGTACTTC,CASSPRTGLGEQYF,NA,TRBD1,TRBV9,TRBJ2-5
TGTGCCAGCAGTGAAGATTACAATGAGCAGTTCTTC,CASSEDYNEQFF,few,NA,TRBV2,TRBJ2-1
TGTGCCAGCAGCTTGGACCCCGACGAGCAGTACTTC,CASSLDPDEQYF,few,NA,TRBV28,TRBJ2-7
TGTGCCAGCAGCCCTCGTTTGGGACCTCTCCCCTACGAGCAGTACTTC,CASSPRLGPLPYEQYF,NA,NA,TRBV7-2,TRBJ2-7
TGTGCCACCACAGACGGGGACAGGGGGGTTTCTAGCTACACCTTC,CATTDGDRGVSSYTF,NA,TRBD1,TRBV15,TRBJ1-2
TGTGCCAGCACCCTAAGGGACTCATATACAAATGAGCAGTACTTC,CASTLRDSYTNEQYF,NA,NA,TRBV6-2/TRBV6-3,TRBJ2-7
TGTGCCACCAGCAGAATTCCTAGTTCCACCTACAATGAGCAGTTCTTC,CATSRIPSSTYNEQFF,NA,NA,TRBV15,TRBJ2-1
TGTGCCAGCAGCCCGACAGGGCCTGTTTACAATGAGCAGTACTTC,CASSPTGPVYNEQYF,few,TRBD1,TRBV7-3,TRBJ2-7
TGCAGTGCTAGCGAGGGCGTCTCTGGAAACACCATATATTTT,CSASEGVSGNTIYF,NA,NA,TRBV20-1,TRBJ1-3
TGCAGCGTTGAGCCAGGACAGGGAGGATATGGCTACACCTTC,CSVEPGQGGYGYTF,many,TRBD1,TRBV29-1,TRBJ1-2
TGTGCCAGCAGCCTCCGGGTCGCGAACACCGGGGAGCTGTTTTTT,CASSLRVANTGELFF,NA,NA,TRBV7-9,TRBJ2-2
TGTGCCAGCATGGGGCGGACTGAAGCTTTCTTT,CASMGRTEAFF,few,NA,TRBV6-6,TRBJ1-1
TGTGCCAGCAGTTATCTGGGGGCCCCGGTGTACGAGCAGTACTTC,CASSYLGAPVYEQYF,few,NA,TRBV6-6,TRBJ2-7
TGTGCCAGCAGTTACCTTGGGGGGGGTAAGCAGTTCTTC,CASSYLGGGKQFF,NA,TRBD2,TRBV25-1,TRBJ2-1
TGTGCCAGCAGCTTAGCGAATACGGCCTACTACGAGCAGTACTTC,CASSLANTAYYEQYF,NA,NA,TRBV7-9,TRBJ2-7
TGTGCCAGTAGCTTACGGCCCGGACAGGAGAATCCGCGTGAAGCTTTCTTT,CASSLRPGQENPREAFF,few,TRBD1,TRBV7-9,TRBJ1-1
TGCAGTGCTCCCCAGGCAAATGAGCAGTTCTTC,CSAPQANEQFF,NA,NA,TRBV20-1,TRBJ2-1
TGTGCCAGCAGTTATGTGCCGGGGGCGAACGAGCAGTACTTC,CASSYVPGANEQYF,NA,NA,TRBV5-5,TRBJ2-7
TGTGCCAGCAGTGGCAGTTTAGCGGCCCTACACAATGAGCAGTTCTTC,CASSGSLAALHNEQFF,NA,NA,TRBV27,TRBJ2-1
TGTGCCAGCAGTTTAGTGCTCGCCTCGCCCCAGCATTTT,CASSLVLASPQHF,once,NA,TRBV12-3/TRBV12-4,TRBJ1-5
TGTGCCAGCAGCTTGGCGGTAGGGACAGGGGACACCGGGGAGCTGTTTTTT,CASSLAVGTGDTGELFF,NA,TRBD1,TRBV5-6,TRBJ2-2
TGTGCCAGTAGTCCCGGGGACTACAATGAGCAGTTCTTC,CASSPGDYNEQFF,few,NA,TRBV19,TRBJ2-1
TGTGCCAGCAGCCAGAAGCCAAAGTCGGCTTTTCCCTACGAGCAGTACTTC,CASSQKPKSAFPYEQYF,few,NA,TRBV6-1,TRBJ2-7
TGCAGTGCTAGAGCCCTAGGGGGGCTGAATGAGCAGTTCTTC,CSARALGGLNEQFF,few,NA,TRBV20-1,TRBJ2-1
TGTGCCAGCAGCTTAGTAGTGGGTAGGGACAATGAGCAGTTCTTC,CASSLVVGRDNEQFF,few,NA,TRBV7-2,TRBJ2-1
TGTGCCAGCAGCTTACCGGGACAACCCTACACCTTC,CASSLPGQPYTF,NA,NA,TRBV7-2,TRBJ1-2
TGTGCCAGCAGCGTACGCTTCCCGGGACAGGGTGGCTATGGCTACACCTTC,CASSVRFPGQGGYGYTF,NA,TRBD1,TRBV6-1,TRBJ1-2